This T cell receptor (beta chain) was found in a study of shared clonotypes between healthy human individuals. Study in general: CD4 naive cells filled three plates per donor, CD4 memory three, CD8 naive two and CD8 memory one. Overall study results and limits: For sorted subsets, rarefaction showed incomplete sequencing despite large depth.

The naive CD8 fraction comprised CD45RO-negative cells positively selected for CCR7 and excluded terminally differentiated effector memory CD45RA+ cells. Healthy adults negative for HIV, lacking recent acute infections or vaccinations, served as donors. Method: immunoSEQ multiplex PCR; TCRdb's copy keeps in-frame clones and lacks some. Altogether some 2 million clones are present, around 96% being singletons, with the ten largest covering approximately 1.2%. The germline gives CDR1 LNHDA, CDR2 SQIVND (reference sequence). There are 13 residues in the CDR3. The V and J ends lost 5 bases and 8 bases respectively, with 15 bases between them. A note on this clone: The target antigen is unknown.

This chain uses TRBV19 with TRBJ1-2; tentatively, D is TRBD1 (5 bases). The sequenced sample consisted of naive CD8+ T cells sorted from blood. This TCR derives from a man between 18 and 35 years old in good health. In nucleotides, the CDR3 is TGTGCCAGTAGTTTGGACGATTGGGGCGGCTACACCTTC. Amino acids: CASSLDDWGGYTF.